Presented here are 32 T cell receptor beta chains from one specimen sequenced in a study of blood T cell repertoires in COVID-19. Measured with immunoSEQ multiplex PCR; TCRdb has only the in-frame clones, and not every one. The table lists some 290,000 clones, roughly 88% of them singletons, with about 2.3% in the top ten. The sequenced material came from PBMCs or T cells enriched from blood (not recorded which). The receptors derive from a woman in her thirties or forties with acute COVID-19.

The chain carries TRBV28 and TRBJ1-5; 10 bases align to TRBD1. This CDR3 has 15 residues. Unmatched junction bases numbered 3, after V lost 4 bases and J lost 3 bases. Germline CDR1 MDHEN, CDR2 SYDVKM. CDR3 in amino acids: CASSSGTGVNQPQHF. In DNA form, the CDR3 reads TGTGCCAGCAGTTCCGGGACAGGGGTCAATCAGCCCCAGCATTTT.

The V call is TRBV11-3, the J call TRBJ2-2; 8 bases agree with TRBD2. Germline lookup yields CDR1 SGHNT and CDR2 YENEEA. The CDR3 sequence is 15 residues long. Unmatched junction bases numbered 3, after V lost 5 bases and J lost 1 base. The CDR3 loop reads CASSSGGGNTGELFF. In nucleotides, the CDR3 is TGTGCCAGCAGCAGCGGGGGCGGGAACACCGGGGAGCTGTTTTTT.

This sequence joins TRBV6-2 or TRBV6-3 and TRBJ1-4, with 9 positions matching TRBD1. The CDR3 covers 15 residues. Germline trimming cut 6 bases from V and 10 bases from J; bases unmatched to any gene: 12. Germline assignment: CDR1 MNHEY and CDR2 SVGEGT. The CDR3 region has the DNA TGTGCCAGCAGCTCACTGCGGACAGGGGACGGAAAACTGTTTTTT. It yields the protein CASSSLRTGDGKLFF.

The chain joins TRBV18 to TRBJ1-6; TRBD1 matches at 9 bases. J lost 7 bases, V lost 3 bases, and 7 bases had no gene match. This CDR3 region has 16 residues. Germline CDR1 reads KGHSH; CDR2 reads LQKENI. CDR3 nucleotide sequence: TGTGCCAGCTCACCCTCACAGGGGGCAGGCAATTCACCCCTCCACTTT. The encoded protein is CASSPSQGAGNSPLHF.

J is TRBJ1-2 and V is TRBV6-5, with 8 bases matching TRBD1. CDR1 MNHEY and CDR2 SVGAGI come from the germline V gene. The CDR3 sequence is 13 residues long. V shed 1 base, J shed 8 bases, and the junction held 3 bases outside the gene matches. As DNA, the CDR3 is TGTGCCAGCAGTTACTGGACAGGGAGAGGCTACACCTTC. It is translated as CASSYWTGRGYTF.

The V gene is TRBV27, the J gene TRBJ2-3, with a possible D match to TRBD2 (6 bases). V was trimmed by 4 bases and J by 2 bases, leaving 13 bases between them. The CDR3 is 15 amino acids. In germline, CDR1 is MNHEY, CDR2 SMNVEV (reference sequence). DNA of the CDR3: TGTGCCAGCAGTTCCCCCGGGGGACCCACAGATACGCAGTATTTT. Amino acid sequence: CASSSPGGPTDTQYF.

The chain has TRBV9 and TRBJ2-5; D gene ambiguous. The CDR3 is 15 residues long. Trimming removed 0 bases at V and 5 bases at J, with 14 bases between. Germline CDR1 reads SGDLS; CDR2 reads YYNGEE. For the CDR3, the DNA is TGTGCCAGCAGCGTAGCTTTGGAGAGGCGGGAGACCCAGTACTTC. Amino acid sequence: CASSVALERRETQYF.

This sequence joins TRBV25-1 and TRBJ2-3; D might be TRBD2 (5 bases). CDR3 length: 15 residues. Germline-derived CDR1 and CDR2 are MGHDK and SYGVNS. Trimming stripped 2 bases from V and 4 bases from J, with 13 bases between. CDR3 DNA: TGTGCCAGCAGTGAAATGCTAGCTGGGTCAGATACGCAGTATTTT. Residues: CASSEMLAGSDTQYF.

This clone was detected only once. The chain links TRBV3-1 (or the pseudogene TRBV3-2) to TRBJ1-6, with 9 bases fitting TRBD1. Trimming took 0 bases from V and 9 from J; bases not matched to a gene: 6. CDR3 length: 16 amino acids. Germline V gene data show CDR1 as LGHDT and CDR2 as YNNKEL (reference sequence). The CDR3 loop reads CASSQDGTGRGSPLHF. The CDR3 coding sequence is TGTGCCAGCAGCCAAGATGGGACAGGGAGGGGTTCACCCCTCCACTTT.

This clone was counted a single time. The CDR3 sequence: CASKLGRTGYYGYTF. DNA for the CDR3: TGTGCCAGCAAGCTGGGGCGAACAGGGTACTATGGCTACACCTTC. The rearrangement joins TRBV2 to TRBJ1-2, with a possible D match to TRBD1 (6 bases). The CDR3 contains 15 residues. Germline V gene data show CDR1 as SNHLY and CDR2 as FYNNEI. The V gene lost 7 bases and the J gene lost 3 bases, with 18 bases spanning the gap.

The chain uses TRBV19 and TRBJ1-1; D call uncertain. This CDR3 contains 14 residues. Trimming pared 6 bases from V and 1 base from J, leaving 12 bases between. From germline, CDR1 is LNHDA and CDR2 SQIVND (reference sequence). The CDR3 bases are TGTGCCAGTAGCCCGAACAGACAGAACACTGAAGCTTTCTTT. It codes for CASSPNRQNTEAFF.

The chain uses TRBV2 and TRBJ1-6; TRBD1 agrees at 9 bases. CDR1 is SNHLY, CDR2 FYNNEI, per germline. The CDR3 consists of 14 residues. The V segment lost 4 bases and the J segment 5 bases; nucleotides outside the gene matches: 0. The CDR3 bases are TGTGCCAGCAGTGGGACAGGGGATAATTCACCCCTCCACTTT. Protein product: CASSGTGDNSPLHF.

The chain recombines TRBV25-1 with TRBJ2-3; TRBD2 agrees at 13 bases. In germline, CDR1 is MGHDK, CDR2 SYGVNS. The CDR3 spans 17 residues. J gave up 0 bases and V 4 bases, and 4 bases lay outside the gene matches. The CDR3 spells CASSVGLAGSSTDTQYF. CDR3 coding DNA: TGTGCCAGCAGTGTGGGACTAGCGGGGTCTAGCACAGATACGCAGTATTTT.

V gene TRBV19 combines with J gene TRBJ1-5, with 10 bases aligning to TRBD1. J lost 1 base, V lost 6 bases, and 3 bases had no gene match. Germline lookup yields CDR1 LNHDA and CDR2 SQIVND (reference sequence). The CDR3 sequence is 15 residues long. As DNA, the CDR3 is TGTGCCAGTAGGCAGGACAGGGGGAGCAATCAGCCCCAGCATTTT. Protein product: CASRQDRGSNQPQHF.

This clone was seen a single time. The V gene is TRBV9, the J gene TRBJ2-1, with a weak D call TRBD2 (6 bases). The germline V and J ends were trimmed by 4 bases and 8 bases, with 19 bases remaining between them. Per the germline V gene, CDR1 is SGDLS and CDR2 is YYNGEE. The length of the CDR3 is 15 residues. CDR3 bases: TGTGCCAGCAGCAGGAGGGGTAGAGGTAGTGATGAGCAGTTCTTC. Amino acid sequence: CASSRRGRGSDEQFF.

The chain carries TRBV4-1 and TRBJ1-2; 7 bases map to TRBD1. CDR1 and CDR2 (germline): MGHRA, YSYEKL. Trimming at V came to 2 bases and at J to 1 base, leaving 13 bases not matched to a gene. The CDR3 contains 18 residues. CDR3 coding DNA: TGCGCCAGCAGCCAACCACAGGGGAACAGAGTCGGTAACTATGGCTACACCTTC. It is translated as CASSQPQGNRVGNYGYTF.

V and J are TRBV11-2 and TRBJ1-3; D remains ambiguous. The CDR3 runs 15 residues. CDR1 SGHAT and CDR2 FQNNGV come from the germline V gene. V gave up 1 base and J gave up 7 bases, with 14 bases separating them. The chain's CDR3 is CASSLGTLAGNTIYF. The CDR3, as DNA: TGTGCCAGCAGCTTAGGTACCCTAGCCGGGAACACCATATATTTT. The full variable domain, completed using reference TRBV11-2 and TRBJ1-3, is EAGVAQSPRYKIIEKRQSVAFWCNPISGHATLYWYQQILGQGPKLLIQFQNNGVVDDSQLPKDRFSAERLKGVDSTLKIQPAKLEDSAVYLCASSLGTLAGNTIYFGEGSWLTVV.

The chain uses TRBV24-1 and TRBJ2-2; 14 positions agree with TRBD2. V was pared by 4 bases and J by 0 bases, with 3 bases of the junction left unmatched. Germline V gives CDR1 KGHDR, CDR2 SFDVKD. This CDR3 comprises 18 residues. The CDR3 is CATSEWGLAGANTGELFF. The CDR3 nucleotides read TGTGCCACCAGTGAGTGGGGACTAGCGGGAGCGAACACCGGGGAGCTGTTTTTT.

The chain combines TRBV11-2 with TRBJ2-2, with D possibly matching TRBD1 (5 bases). This CDR3 comprises 13 residues. The V and J ends lost 4 bases and 5 bases respectively, with 8 bases between them. Germline V gives CDR1 SGHAT, CDR2 FQNNGV. The CDR3 nucleotides are TGTGCCAGCAGCTCCACAGGTACCGGGGAGCTGTTTTTT. The encoded protein is CASSSTGTGELFF.

In its sample, this clone was seen once. The V gene is TRBV19, the J gene TRBJ1-1; 7 bases align to TRBD1. The CDR3 has 18 amino acids. CDR1 is LNHDA, CDR2 SQIVND, per germline (reference sequence). J lost 0 bases, V lost 5 bases, and 15 bases had no gene match. In nucleotides, the CDR3 is TGTGCCAGTAGTCTACGGACAGGTGGATTATGGGTGAACACTGAAGCTTTCTTT. This encodes CASSLRTGGLWVNTEAFF.

The CDR3 sequence is CASSRQGADTQYF. The CDR3 region has the DNA TGTGCCAGCAGCCGACAGGGCGCAGATACGCAGTATTTT. The chain has TRBV3-1 (or the pseudogene TRBV3-2) and TRBJ2-3, with 7 bases identical to TRBD1. The CDR3 has 13 residues. V gave up 4 bases and J gave up 4 bases; unmatched junction bases: 2. The germline gives CDR1 LGHDT, CDR2 YNNKEL (reference sequence).

The V and J genes are TRBV6-5 and TRBJ2-3, with D tentatively TRBD2 (5 bases). The germline gives CDR1 MNHEY, CDR2 SVGAGI. Trimming stripped 8 bases from V and 5 bases from J, with 11 bases between. This CDR3 has 12 amino acids. Written as DNA, the CDR3 is TGTGCCAGCGGGTCCGGAGGAGATACGCAGTATTTT. Translation: CASGSGGDTQYF.

A few counts support this clone. The chain links TRBV9 to TRBJ1-2; 11 bases line up with TRBD1. V was clipped by 6 bases and J by 6 bases; unmatched bases: 4. The CDR3 consists of 13 residues. Germline CDR1 and CDR2: SGDLS and YYNGEE. The CDR3 loop reads CASNGDRGDGYTF. The CDR3 nucleotides read TGTGCCAGCAATGGGGACAGGGGGGATGGCTACACCTTC.

Details on this clone: The sample has other DNA sequences that encode this CDR3 too. The chain combines TRBV6-5 with TRBJ1-2; a weak D match, TRBD1 (6 bases). Germline loops: CDR1 MNHEY, CDR2 SVGAGI. Trimming took 2 bases from V and 6 from J, leaving 10 bases between them. The CDR3 is 13 residues long. The CDR3 DNA reads as TGTGCCAGCAGTTACGGGGGGGGCAATGGCTACACCTTC. It encodes CASSYGGGNGYTF.

V and J are TRBV19 and TRBJ2-7; TRBD1 is a possible D gene (8 bases). V lost 6 bases and J 5 bases, leaving 17 bases between the germline ends. CDR3 length equals 14 residues. Germline V lookup: CDR1 LNHDA, CDR2 SQIVND (reference sequence). Written as DNA, the CDR3 is TGTGCCAGTAGACCACAGGGGGGGGCCAACGAGCAGTACTTC. Translating it yields CASRPQGGANEQYF.

The chain carries TRBV4-3 and TRBJ2-2; the D gene is possibly TRBD2 (5 bases). The germline CDR1 and CDR2 sequences are LGHNA and YSLEER. There are 16 residues in the CDR3. The V and J ends lost 1 base and 6 bases respectively, with 15 bases between them. The CDR3 spells CASSQGAVRNAGELFF. The CDR3 DNA sequence: TGCGCCAGCAGCCAAGGAGCGGTAAGAAACGCCGGGGAGCTGTTTTTT.

Turning to this clone: A much more abundant neighbour one base away suggests this may be a read error. J is TRBJ1-6 and V is TRBV13; no firm D call. Deletions cut 5 bases from V and 0 bases from J, with 5 bases between. Looked up from germline, CDR1 is PRHDT and CDR2 is FYEKMQ (reference sequence). The CDR3 spans 14 residues. CDR3 amino acids: CASSPSSYNSPLHF. CDR3 nucleotide sequence: TGTGCCAGCAGCCCGAGCTCCTATAATTCACCCCTCCACTTT.

The chain combines TRBV9 with TRBJ1-1; maybe TRBD1 (6 bases). The CDR3 extends over 14 amino acids. Germline V gives CDR1 SGDLS, CDR2 YYNGEE. V lost 3 bases to trimming and J lost 5 bases, with 14 bases between them. CDR3 sequence: CASSGIQGYTEAFF. The CDR3 DNA follows: TGTGCCAGCAGCGGGATACAGGGTTATACTGAAGCTTTCTTT.

As for this clone: The sample carries other DNA sequences with the same CDR3. This chain connects TRBV29-1 to TRBJ2-7, with 9 bases identical to TRBD1. Looked up from germline, CDR1 is SQVTM and CDR2 is ANQGSEA. V shed 4 bases, J shed 0 bases, and the junction held 4 bases outside the gene matches. The CDR3 has 14 amino acids. The CDR3 DNA sequence: TGCAGCGTTGCCGGGGGACAGGGCTCCTACGAGCAGTACTTC. Translated: CSVAGGQGSYEQYF.

This clone has a handful of counts. The chain is built from TRBV27 and TRBJ2-7; 8 bases fit TRBD2. This CDR3 spans 12 amino acids. Germline CDR1 reads MNHEY; CDR2 reads SMNVEV (reference sequence). After removal of 3 bases from V and 10 bases from J, the junction contained 5 bases not matched to a gene. The CDR3: CASSLSGGVQYF. The CDR3 DNA reads as TGTGCCAGCAGTTTGAGCGGGGGCGTCCAGTACTTC.

In this sample, this clone turned up once. This chain joins TRBV7-2 and TRBJ1-1; D perhaps matches TRBD1 (6 bases). CDR3 length: 14 residues. Germline assignment: CDR1 SGHTA and CDR2 FQGNSA. The ends were cut back, 6 bases at V and 0 bases at J, with 11 bases in the middle. The CDR3 here is CASRTGTLNTEAFF. CDR3 in DNA: TGTGCCAGCAGAACCGGGACATTGAACACTGAAGCTTTCTTT.

This chain uses TRBV5-6 with TRBJ1-3; D is unresolved. The V and J ends lost 1 base and 0 bases respectively, with 11 bases between them. CDR3 size: 16 residues. The germline V gene encodes CDR1 SGHDT and CDR2 YYEEEE. CDR3 nucleotides: TGTGCCAGCAGCTTGCGGAGCCTGCGCTCTGGAAACACCATATATTTT. Its protein is CASSLRSLRSGNTIYF.